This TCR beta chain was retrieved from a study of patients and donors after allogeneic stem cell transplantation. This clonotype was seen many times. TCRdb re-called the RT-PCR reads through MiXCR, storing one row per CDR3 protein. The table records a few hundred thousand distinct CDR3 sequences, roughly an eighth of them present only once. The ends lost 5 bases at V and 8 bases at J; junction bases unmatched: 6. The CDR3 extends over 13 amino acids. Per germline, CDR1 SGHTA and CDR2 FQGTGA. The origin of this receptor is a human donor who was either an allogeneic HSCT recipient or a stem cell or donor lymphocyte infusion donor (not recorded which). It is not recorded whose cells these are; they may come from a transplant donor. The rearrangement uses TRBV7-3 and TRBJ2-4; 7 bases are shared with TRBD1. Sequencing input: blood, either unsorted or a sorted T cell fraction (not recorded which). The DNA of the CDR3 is TGTGCCAGCAGCCAGACAGGGCGGGACATTCAGTACTTC. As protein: CASSQTGRDIQYF.